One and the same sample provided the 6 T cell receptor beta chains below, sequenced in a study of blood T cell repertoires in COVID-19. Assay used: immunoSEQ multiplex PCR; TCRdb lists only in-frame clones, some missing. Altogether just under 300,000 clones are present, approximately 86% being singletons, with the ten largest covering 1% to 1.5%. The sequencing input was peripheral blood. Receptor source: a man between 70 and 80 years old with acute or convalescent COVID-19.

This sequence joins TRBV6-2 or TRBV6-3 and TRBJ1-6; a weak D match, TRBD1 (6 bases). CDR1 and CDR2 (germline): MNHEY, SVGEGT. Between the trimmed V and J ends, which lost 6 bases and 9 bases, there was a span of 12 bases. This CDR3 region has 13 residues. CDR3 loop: CASSPEGVSPLHF. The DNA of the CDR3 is TGTGCCAGCAGCCCCGAGGGGGTTTCACCCCTCCACTTT.

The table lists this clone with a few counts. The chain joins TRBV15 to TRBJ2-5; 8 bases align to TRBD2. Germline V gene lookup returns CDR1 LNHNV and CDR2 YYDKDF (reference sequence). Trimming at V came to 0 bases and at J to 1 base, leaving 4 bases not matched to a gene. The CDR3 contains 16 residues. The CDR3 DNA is TGTGCCACCAGCAGAGATTCGGGGGGGCGCCAAGAGACCCAGTACTTC. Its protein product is CATSRDSGGRQETQYF.

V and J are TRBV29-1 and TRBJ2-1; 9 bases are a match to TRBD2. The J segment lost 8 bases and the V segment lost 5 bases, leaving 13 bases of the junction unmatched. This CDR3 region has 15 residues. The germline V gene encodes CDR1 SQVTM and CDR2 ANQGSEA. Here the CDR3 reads CSVWGGSGSRDEQFF. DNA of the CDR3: TGCAGCGTTTGGGGGGGTAGCGGGAGCCGTGATGAGCAGTTCTTC.

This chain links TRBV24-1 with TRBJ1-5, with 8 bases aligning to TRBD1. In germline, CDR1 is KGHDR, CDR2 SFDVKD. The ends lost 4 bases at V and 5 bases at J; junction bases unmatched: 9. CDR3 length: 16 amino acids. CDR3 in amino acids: CATSDRGTGGDQPQHF. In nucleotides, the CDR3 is TGTGCCACCAGTGACCGGGGGACAGGCGGCGATCAGCCCCAGCATTTT.

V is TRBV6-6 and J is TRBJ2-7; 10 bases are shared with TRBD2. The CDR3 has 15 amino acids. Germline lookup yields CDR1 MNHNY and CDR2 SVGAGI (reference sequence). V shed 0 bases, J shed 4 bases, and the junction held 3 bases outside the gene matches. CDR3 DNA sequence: TGTGCCAGCAGTTACTCGAGCGGGAGGGGTTACGAGCAGTACTTC. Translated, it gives CASSYSSGRGYEQYF.

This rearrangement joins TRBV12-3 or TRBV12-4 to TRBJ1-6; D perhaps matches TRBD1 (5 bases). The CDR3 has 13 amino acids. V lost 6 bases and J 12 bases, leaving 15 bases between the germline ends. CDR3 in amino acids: CASSLRDGGPLHF. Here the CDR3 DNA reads TGTGCCAGCAGCCTCAGGGACGGGGGACCCCTCCACTTT.